This record covers a single T cell receptor (beta chain). This entry belongs to a study of blood T cell repertoires in COVID-19. Germline-derived CDR1 and CDR2 are MGHRA and YSYEKL. Losses at the gene ends were 3 bases for V and 8 bases for J; bases not matched to a gene: 6. This CDR3 region has 14 residues. Sequencing was performed with immunoSEQ multiplex PCR; in TCRdb, only in-frame clones are kept and a portion is missing. The sample records under 250,000 clones, more than 70% being singletons. The clonotype was recovered from a woman older than 75 with acute or convalescent COVID-19. Sequenced: peripheral blood. The chain is built from TRBV4-1 and TRBJ2-1; 8 bases match TRBD1. CDR3 residues: CASSHPDRGHEQFF. The CDR3 region has the DNA TGCGCCAGCAGCCACCCTGACAGGGGCCATGAGCAGTTCTTC.